This paragraph reports one T cell receptor beta chain. Its antigen remains unidentified. Base qualities are not at hand, and no much larger clone is one base apart. V is cut by 1 base and J by 4 bases, and the space between the germline ends is 11 bases. The CDR3 has 15 amino acids, counting the end cysteine and phenylalanine. Only CDR3 DNA remains: 45 bases, in frame from the first base. CDR1 and CDR2, looked up from the germline V gene, are MNHNS and SASEGT. This entry comes from a study of control samples from healthy donors and cancer patients (dated by TCRdb to about 2020). Libraries were built with the immunoSEQ multiplex PCR assay. Imported from immuneACCESS, the table was reduced by TCRdb to in-frame sequences with V and J called. These copies leave out some clones; in studies compared against another copy, an unresolved V gene accounts for under half, and the cause of the remainder is not known. Within this sample are under 200,000 clones, with around nine tenths of them counted one time only. The ten most abundant clones make up 4% to 6% of the sample.

What was sequenced was blood. Rearrangement joined TRBV6-1 to TRBJ1-5; TRBD1 is a possible D gene, resting on 6 matching bases. The sequence derives from a woman in her thirties in good health. The CDR3 sequence is CASSEVGGVNQPQHF. The nucleotides are TGTGCCAGCAGTGAAGTGGGGGGCGTTAATCAGCCCCAGCATTTT.